Sequencing of this TCR beta chain was carried out in a study of cytomegalovirus exposure and HLA in healthy donors. TCRdb's table, derived via immunoSEQ multiplex PCR, lists solely in-frame clones and lacks some. The table shows under 200,000 clones, with nearly 90% occurring only once. CDR3 length equals 17 residues. V gave up 4 bases and J gave up 0 bases, with 13 bases separating them. The V gene's germline CDR1 is MNHNS and CDR2 SASEGT. Sequencing input: PBMCs. V usage is TRBV6-1 and J usage is TRBJ2-6; tentative D call: TRBD2 (6 bases). The clonotype originates from a man aged 18 to 35 in good health and CMV-seropositive. The CDR3 DNA follows: TGTGCCAGCAGTGCGGGGGTTGGAAGCTCTGGGGCCAACGTCCTGACTTTC. Translating it yields CASSAGVGSSGANVLTF.